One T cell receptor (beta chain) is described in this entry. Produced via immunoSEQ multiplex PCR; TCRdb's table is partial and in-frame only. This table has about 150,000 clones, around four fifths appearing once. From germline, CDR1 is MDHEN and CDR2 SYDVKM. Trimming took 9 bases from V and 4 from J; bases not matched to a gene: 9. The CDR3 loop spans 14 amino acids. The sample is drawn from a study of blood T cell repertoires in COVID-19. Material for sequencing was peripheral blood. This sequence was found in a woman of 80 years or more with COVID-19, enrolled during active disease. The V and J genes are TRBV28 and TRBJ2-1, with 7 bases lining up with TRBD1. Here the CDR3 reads CASYRRDSYNEQFF. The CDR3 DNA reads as TGTGCCAGTTACCGTCGGGACAGTTACAATGAGCAGTTCTTC.